This T cell receptor beta chain was profiled in a study of CD8 T cells in ankylosing spondylitis. Study findings and constraints: Earlier literature documents some of the motif variants in reactive arthritis synovial fluid and blood. Clones linked to disease were reported to show significant enrichment in matched ankylosing spondylitis synovial fluid. Among TCR beta sequences, a motif of several highly homologous variants appeared characteristic of ankylosing spondylitis blood. Disease-associated clonotypes exhibited CD8+ identity and were relatively infrequent in peripheral blood.

Germline-derived CDR1 and CDR2 are SGDLS and YYNGEE. This CDR3 comprises 16 residues. Trimming at V came to 4 bases and at J to 8 bases, leaving 12 bases not matched to a gene. It was by quantitative 5'-RACE with molecular barcodes that TCR beta libraries were made. A single record per CDR3 protein comes from TCRdb applying MiXCR to the 5' RACE reads. Here the sample spans some 840,000 distinct CDR3 sequences, 12% being singletons. A word on this clonotype: What it recognizes is unknown.

Sequencing was performed on blood, either unsorted or a sorted T cell fraction (not recorded which). This clonotype was sampled from a male donor with ankylosing spondylitis. The rearrangement links TRBV9 to TRBJ2-1; 10 nucleotides align to TRBD2. The DNA of the CDR3 is TGTGCCAGCAGCAGCCTGGGAAATAGCGGGGGGTATGAGCAGTTCTTC. Amino acids: CASSSLGNSGGYEQFF.